This TCR beta chain was observed in a study of HIV-infected patients and healthy controls. This CDR3 has 15 amino acids. V was trimmed by 2 bases and J by 3 bases, leaving 11 bases between them. Germline CDR1 is SGHTA and CDR2 is FQGTGA. In TCRdb, the 5' RACE reads were re-called with MiXCR into one record per CDR3 protein. The data hold around 58,000 distinct CDR3 sequences, with about a fifth observed a single time. The table lists this clonotype with many counts. This chain uses TRBV7-3 with TRBJ2-1; D is uncertain. The sample was CD4+ T cells from blood. The source is a human donor in good health. The CDR3 bases are TGTGCCAGCAGCTTAGGTGAGAGCCTCTACAATGAGCAGTTCTTC. This encodes CASSLGESLYNEQFF.